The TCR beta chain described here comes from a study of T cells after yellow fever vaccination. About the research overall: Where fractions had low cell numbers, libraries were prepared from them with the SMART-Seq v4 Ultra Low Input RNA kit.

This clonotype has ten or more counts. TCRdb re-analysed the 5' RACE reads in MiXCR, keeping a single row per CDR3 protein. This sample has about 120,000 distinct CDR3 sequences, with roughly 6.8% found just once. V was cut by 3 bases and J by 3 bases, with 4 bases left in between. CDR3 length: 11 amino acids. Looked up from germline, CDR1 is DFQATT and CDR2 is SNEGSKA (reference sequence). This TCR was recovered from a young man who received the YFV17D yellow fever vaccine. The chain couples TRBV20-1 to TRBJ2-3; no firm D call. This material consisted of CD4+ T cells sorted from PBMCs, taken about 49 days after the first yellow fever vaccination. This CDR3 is CSASKTDTQYF. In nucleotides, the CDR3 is TGCAGTGCTAGTAAGACAGATACGCAGTATTTT.